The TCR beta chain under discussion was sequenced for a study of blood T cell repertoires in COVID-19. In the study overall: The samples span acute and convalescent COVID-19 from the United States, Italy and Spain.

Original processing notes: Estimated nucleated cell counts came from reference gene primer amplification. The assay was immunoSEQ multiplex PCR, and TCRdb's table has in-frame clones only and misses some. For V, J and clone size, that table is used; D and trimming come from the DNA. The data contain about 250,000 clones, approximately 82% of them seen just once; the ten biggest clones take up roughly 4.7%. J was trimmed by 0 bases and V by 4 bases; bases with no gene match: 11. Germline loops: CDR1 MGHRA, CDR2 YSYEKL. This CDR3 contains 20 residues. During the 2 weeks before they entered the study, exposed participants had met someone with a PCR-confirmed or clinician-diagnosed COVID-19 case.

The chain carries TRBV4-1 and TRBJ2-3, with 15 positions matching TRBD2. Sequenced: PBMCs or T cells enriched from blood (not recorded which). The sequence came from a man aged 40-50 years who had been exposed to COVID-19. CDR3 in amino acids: CASSRRARTSGRDSTDTQYF. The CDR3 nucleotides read TGCGCCAGCAGCCGCCGAGCCCGGACTAGCGGGAGGGATAGCACAGATACGCAGTATTTT.